These 21 T cell receptor beta chains came from one sample sequenced in a study of shared clonotypes between healthy human individuals. Measured with immunoSEQ multiplex PCR; TCRdb has only the in-frame clones, and not every one. The sample has hundreds of thousands of clones, less than 85% seen once. The material sequenced was memory CD4+ T cells sorted from blood. Subset denoted: CD45RA-negative fraction. These receptors all come from a man aged 25 to 40 in good health.

V usage is TRBV29-1 and J usage is TRBJ2-7; TRBD1 agrees at 10 bases. This CDR3 region has 13 residues. Germline V CDR1 and CDR2: SQVTM, ANQGSEA. V lost 7 bases to trimming and J lost 9 bases; unmatched junction nucleotides: 12. For the CDR3, the DNA is TGCAGCGCCAGGGGACAGGGGACGAGTTGGCAGTACTTC. Translated: CSARGQGTSWQYF.

Comment on this clone: Other DNA sequences in this specimen translate into the identical CDR3. The V gene is TRBV7-9, the J gene TRBJ2-1; D call uncertain. CDR3 length: 11 residues. Germline lookup yields CDR1 SEHNR and CDR2 FQNEAQ (reference sequence). V dropped 2 bases and J dropped 7 bases, with 3 bases sitting between them. This CDR3 reads CASSLQNEQFF. CDR3 DNA sequence: TGTGCCAGCAGCTTACAAAATGAGCAGTTCTTC.

The CDR3 bases are TGTGCCAGCAGCTTGCCTGGGACTCTCGGAAATGAAAAACTGTTTTTT. Protein sequence: CASSLPGTLGNEKLFF. V gene TRBV5-5 combines with J gene TRBJ1-4, with D perhaps TRBD1 (5 bases). Germline V gives CDR1 SGHKS, CDR2 YYEKEE (reference sequence). Between the trimmed V and J ends, which lost 1 base and 5 bases, there was a span of 15 bases. This CDR3 has 16 amino acids.

This clone appeared once. The chain links TRBV10-3 to TRBJ2-1, with D possibly matching TRBD2 (5 bases). The CDR3 sequence is 12 residues long. The V end was cut by 10 bases, the J end by 8 bases, with 15 bases between. Per the germline V gene, CDR1 is ENHRY and CDR2 is SYGVKD. The CDR3 loop reads CATGLGWDEQFF. In nucleotides, the CDR3 is TGTGCCACCGGACTGGGGTGGGATGAGCAGTTCTTC.

J is TRBJ1-1 and V is TRBV6-5; 10 nucleotides align to TRBD1. Germline CDR1 is MNHEY and CDR2 is SVGAGI. V lost 6 bases, J lost 6 bases, and 10 bases stayed unmatched. This CDR3 has 15 residues. As DNA, the CDR3 is TGTGCCAGCAGCCCCTACCGGACAGGGGGATCTGAAGCTTTCTTT. Residues: CASSPYRTGGSEAFF.

This sequence joins TRBV28 and TRBJ2-7; 8 positions agree with TRBD1. CDR1 is MDHEN and CDR2 is SYDVKM in the germline V gene. Trimming took 6 bases from V and 3 from J; bases not matched to a gene: 7. The CDR3 contains 14 residues. The CDR3 sequence: CASRPHRGSYEQYF. The CDR3 DNA reads as TGTGCCAGCAGACCGCACAGGGGGAGCTACGAGCAGTACTTC.

The rearrangement links TRBV19 to TRBJ2-1, with unresolved D. The germline V and J ends were trimmed by 9 bases and 9 bases, with 12 bases remaining between them. CDR1 is LNHDA, CDR2 SQIVND, per germline (reference sequence). The CDR3 is 11 residues long. Written as DNA, the CDR3 is TGTGCCAGCGAAACAGTGGGTGAGCAGTTCTTC. Protein sequence: CASETVGEQFF.

The J gene is TRBJ2-7, the V gene TRBV6-5, with 12 bases matching TRBD2. CDR1 is MNHEY and CDR2 is SVGAGI in the germline V gene. The CDR3 contains 14 residues. Losses at the gene ends were 4 bases for V and 4 bases for J; bases not matched to a gene: 2. DNA of the CDR3: TGTGCCAGCAGTTCTAGCGGGAGGGCGTACGAGCAGTACTTC. Translated, it gives CASSSSGRAYEQYF.

The sample holds a few counts of this clone. Other nucleotide sequences from this sample produce the same CDR3. V and J are TRBV30 and TRBJ2-2; no definite D call. Germline V gene data show CDR1 as GTSNPN and CDR2 as SVGIG (reference sequence). There are 12 residues in the CDR3. The V and J ends lost 1 base and 3 bases respectively, with 3 bases between them. The CDR3 sequence: CAWSGDTGELFF. The DNA of the CDR3 is TGTGCCTGGAGTGGGGACACCGGGGAGCTGTTTTTT.

The genes are TRBV27 and TRBJ1-1, with D possibly being TRBD1 (6 bases). The ends were cut back, 3 bases at V and 9 bases at J, with 14 bases in the middle. Per the germline V gene, CDR1 is MNHEY and CDR2 is SMNVEV (reference sequence). The CDR3 runs to 13 residues. This CDR3 is CASSFDQGRQAFF. The CDR3 nucleotides read TGTGCCAGCAGTTTTGACCAGGGGCGCCAAGCTTTCTTT.

CDR3 in DNA: TGTGCCAGCTTCTCGGGAGTTCCCGGTGGCGAGCAGTACTTC. Translating it yields CASFSGVPGGEQYF. The chain combines TRBV18 with TRBJ2-7; possible D gene TRBD2, 6 bases. The CDR3 is 14 amino acids. Germline CDR1 KGHSH, CDR2 LQKENI. The V end lost 7 bases, the J end lost 6 bases, and 19 bases lay between the germline ends.

This clone was picked up one time. The chain joins TRBV30 to TRBJ2-5, with D possibly being TRBD2 (6 bases). This CDR3 spans 13 amino acids. Germline V gene data show CDR1 as GTSNPN and CDR2 as SVGIG (reference sequence). V shed 0 bases and J shed 5 bases, with 10 bases lying between them. CDR3 sequence (DNA): TGTGCCTGGAGTGTACTGGGGAGGGAGACCCAGTACTTC. Its translation: CAWSVLGRETQYF.

The rearrangement uses TRBV11-3 and TRBJ2-6; 9 bases fit TRBD1. From germline, CDR1 is SGHNT and CDR2 YENEEA. The CDR3 is 19 residues long. The ends lost 5 bases at V and 2 bases at J; junction bases unmatched: 13. DNA of the CDR3: TGTGCCAGCAGCGCCGGACGCCGGGACAGGGTAGCTGGGGCCAACGTCCTGACTTTC. Translated: CASSAGRRDRVAGANVLTF.

The sample holds a few counts of this clone. The V gene is TRBV28, the J gene TRBJ2-1; 7 bases align to TRBD2. Per germline, CDR1 MDHEN and CDR2 SYDVKM. The CDR3 extends over 15 amino acids. V lost 6 bases and J lost 9; bases outside the gene matches: 14. The CDR3 sequence is CASSTRRRGMSEQFF. CDR3 nucleotide sequence: TGTGCCAGCAGCACCCGACGGCGGGGGATGAGTGAGCAGTTCTTC. Variable domain in full (rest from reference TRBV28 and TRBJ2-1): DVKVTQSSRYLVKRTGEKVFLECVQDMDHENMFWYRQDPGLGLRLIYFSYDVKMKEKGDIPEGYSVSREKKERFSLILESASTNQTSMYLCASSTRRRGMSEQFFGPGTRLTVL.

V usage is TRBV18 and J usage is TRBJ2-3; D possibly corresponds to TRBD2 (6 bases). Deletions cut 2 bases from V and 3 bases from J, with 12 bases between. The CDR3 has 15 residues. In germline, CDR1 is KGHSH, CDR2 LQKENI. The chain's CDR3 is CASSPIPGETDTQYF. The CDR3 DNA is TGTGCCAGCTCACCAATTCCGGGAGAAACAGATACGCAGTATTTT.

The chain combines TRBV7-9 with TRBJ2-7, with D perhaps assigned TRBD1 or TRBD2 (6 bases each). The CDR3 extends over 15 amino acids. The germline V gene encodes CDR1 SEHNR and CDR2 FQNEAQ (reference sequence). V was pared by 7 bases and J by 3 bases, with 19 bases between. The CDR3 is CASMEGEFRGYEQYF. In nucleotides, the CDR3 is TGTGCCAGCATGGAGGGGGAGTTCAGAGGCTACGAGCAGTACTTC. Full variable domain (outside the CDR3, taken from reference TRBV7-9 and TRBJ2-7): DTGVSQNPRHKITKRGQNVTFRCDPISEHNRLYWYRQTLGQGPEFLTYFQNEAQLEKSRLLSDRFSAERPKGSFSTLEIQRTEQGDSAMYLCASMEGEFRGYEQYFGPGTRLTVT.

This clone was observed a handful of times. The V call is TRBV28, the J call TRBJ2-7; D remains unclear. V lost 8 bases to trimming and J lost 1 base, with 15 bases between them. There are 14 residues in the CDR3. CDR1 is MDHEN, CDR2 SYDVKM, per germline. Here the CDR3 DNA reads TGTGCCAGCCGTGGATACTCCTATTCCTACGAGCAGTACTTC. It encodes CASRGYSYSYEQYF.

The chain joins TRBV15 to TRBJ2-7, with 10 bases aligning to TRBD1. The CDR3 has 14 residues. CDR1 and CDR2 from the germline V gene are LNHNV and YYDKDF (reference sequence). J lost 5 bases, V lost 4 bases, and 5 bases had no gene match. The CDR3 DNA sequence: TGTGCCACCAGCACCGGGACAGGGGCCCACGAGCAGTACTTC. Translated: CATSTGTGAHEQYF.

The chain has TRBV19 and TRBJ1-5; possible D gene TRBD1, 6 bases. The germline gives CDR1 LNHDA, CDR2 SQIVND (reference sequence). Trimming shortened V by 6 bases and J by 1 base, and 13 bases separated the two germline ends. This CDR3 has 15 amino acids. Written as DNA, the CDR3 is TGTGCCAGTAGCCCCGCTACAGGGAGCAATCAGCCCCAGCATTTT. It yields the protein CASSPATGSNQPQHF.

The chain employs TRBV30 and TRBJ1-5; tentative D call: TRBD1 (6 bases). The CDR3 totals 18 residues. V was clipped by 0 bases and J by 3 bases, with 21 bases between them. Germline values: CDR1 GTSNPN, CDR2 SVGIG (reference sequence). The CDR3 spells CAWSVPARGGGDNQPQHF. The CDR3 DNA follows: TGTGCCTGGAGTGTACCCGCTCGGGGAGGGGGGGACAATCAGCCCCAGCATTTT.

V usage is TRBV10-3 and J usage is TRBJ2-7, with a weak D call TRBD1 (6 bases). CDR1 is ENHRY and CDR2 is SYGVKD in the germline V gene. This CDR3 region has 14 residues. The V end lost 3 bases, the J end lost 3 bases, and 12 bases lay between the germline ends. CDR3 protein: CAISDLGAGYEQYF. CDR3 DNA: TGTGCCATCAGTGATCTGGGGGCTGGCTACGAGCAGTACTTC.